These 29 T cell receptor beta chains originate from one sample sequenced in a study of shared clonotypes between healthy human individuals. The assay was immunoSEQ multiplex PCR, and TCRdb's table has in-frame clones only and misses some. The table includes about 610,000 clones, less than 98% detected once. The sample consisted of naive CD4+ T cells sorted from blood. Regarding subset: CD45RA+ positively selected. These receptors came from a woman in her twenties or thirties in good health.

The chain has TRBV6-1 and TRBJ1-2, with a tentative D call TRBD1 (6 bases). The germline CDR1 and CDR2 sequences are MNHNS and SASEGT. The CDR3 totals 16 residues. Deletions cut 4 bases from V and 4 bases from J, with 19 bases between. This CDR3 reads CASSVHRDTLSYGYTF. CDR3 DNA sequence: TGTGCCAGCAGTGTCCACCGGGACACCTTATCCTATGGCTACACCTTC.

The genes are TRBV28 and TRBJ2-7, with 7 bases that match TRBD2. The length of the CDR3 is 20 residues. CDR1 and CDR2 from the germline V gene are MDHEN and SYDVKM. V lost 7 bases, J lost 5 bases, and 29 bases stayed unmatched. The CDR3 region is CASTAPPAATGAGVVHEQYF. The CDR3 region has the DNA TGTGCCAGCACCGCGCCCCCGGCCGCGACTGGGGCGGGAGTTGTCCACGAGCAGTACTTC.

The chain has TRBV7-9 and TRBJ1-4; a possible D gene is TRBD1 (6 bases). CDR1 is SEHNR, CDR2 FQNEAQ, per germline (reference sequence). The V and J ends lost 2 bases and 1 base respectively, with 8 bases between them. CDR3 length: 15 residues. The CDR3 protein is CASSLRGGTNEKLFF. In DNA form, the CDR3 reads TGTGCCAGCAGCTTAAGGGGGGGAACTAATGAAAAACTGTTTTTT.

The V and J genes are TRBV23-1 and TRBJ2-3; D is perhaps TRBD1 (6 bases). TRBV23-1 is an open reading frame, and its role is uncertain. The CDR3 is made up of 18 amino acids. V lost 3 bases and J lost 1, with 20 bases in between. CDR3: CASSHARDTGRGTDTQYF. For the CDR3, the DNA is TGCGCCAGCAGTCACGCCCGGGACACGGGGCGAGGCACAGATACGCAGTATTTT.

DNA of the CDR3: TGTGCCAGCAGTTTGGACTGGACTAGCGGGGGGGACAATGAGCAGTTCTTC. This encodes CASSLDWTSGGDNEQFF. The chain employs TRBV28 and TRBJ2-1; 15 bases fit TRBD2. The CDR3 consists of 17 residues. The V gene's germline CDR1 is MDHEN and CDR2 SYDVKM. V lost 3 bases and J lost 5; bases outside the gene matches: 5.

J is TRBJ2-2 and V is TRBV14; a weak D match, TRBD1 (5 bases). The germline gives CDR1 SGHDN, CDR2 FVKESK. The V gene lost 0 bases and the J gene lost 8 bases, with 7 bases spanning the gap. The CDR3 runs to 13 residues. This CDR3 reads CASSQDRAGELFF. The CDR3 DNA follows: TGTGCCAGCAGCCAAGACAGGGCTGGGGAGCTGTTTTTT.

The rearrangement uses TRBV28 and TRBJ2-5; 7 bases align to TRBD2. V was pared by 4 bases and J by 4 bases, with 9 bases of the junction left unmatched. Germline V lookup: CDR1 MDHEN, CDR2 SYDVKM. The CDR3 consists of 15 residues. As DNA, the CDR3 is TGTGCCAGCAGTTACGGTGCGGGAGTGTCAGAGACCCAGTACTTC. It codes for CASSYGAGVSETQYF. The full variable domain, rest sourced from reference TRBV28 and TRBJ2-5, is DVKVTQSSRYLVKRTGEKVFLECVQDMDHENMFWYRQDPGLGLRLIYFSYDVKMKEKGDIPEGYSVSREKKERFSLILESASTNQTSMYLCASSYGAGVSETQYFGPGTRLLVL.

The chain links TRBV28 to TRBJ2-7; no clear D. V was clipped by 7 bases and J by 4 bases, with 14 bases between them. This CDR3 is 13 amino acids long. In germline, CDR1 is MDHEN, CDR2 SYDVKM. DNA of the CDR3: TGTGCCAGCAAGACCCCGGGTCTTTACGAGCAGTACTTC. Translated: CASKTPGLYEQYF.

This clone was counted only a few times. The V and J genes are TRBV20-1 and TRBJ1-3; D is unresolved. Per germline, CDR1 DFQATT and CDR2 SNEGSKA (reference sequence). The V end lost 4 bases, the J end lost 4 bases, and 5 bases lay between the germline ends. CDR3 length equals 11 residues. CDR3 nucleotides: TGCAGTGCTAAGTCCGGAAACACCATATATTTT. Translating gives CSAKSGNTIYF.

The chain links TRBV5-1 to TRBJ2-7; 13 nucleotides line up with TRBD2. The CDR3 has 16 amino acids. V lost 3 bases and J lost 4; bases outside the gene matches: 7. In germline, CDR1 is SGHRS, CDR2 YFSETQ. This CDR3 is CASSSGLAGAKYEQYF. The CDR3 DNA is TGCGCCAGCAGCTCCGGACTAGCGGGAGCGAAGTACGAGCAGTACTTC.

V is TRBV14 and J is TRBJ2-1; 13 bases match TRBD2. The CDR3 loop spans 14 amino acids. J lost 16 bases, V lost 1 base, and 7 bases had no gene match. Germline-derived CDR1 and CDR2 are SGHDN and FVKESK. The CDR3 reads CASSQVGTSGARFF. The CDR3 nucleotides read TGTGCCAGCAGCCAAGTTGGGACTAGCGGGGCGAGATTCTTC. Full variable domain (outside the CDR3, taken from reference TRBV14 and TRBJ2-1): EAGVTQFPSHSVIEKGQTVTLRCDPISGHDNLYWYRRVMGKEIKFLLHFVKESKQDESGMPNNRFLAERTGGTYSTLKVQPAELEDSGVYFCASSQVGTSGARFFGPGTRLTVL.

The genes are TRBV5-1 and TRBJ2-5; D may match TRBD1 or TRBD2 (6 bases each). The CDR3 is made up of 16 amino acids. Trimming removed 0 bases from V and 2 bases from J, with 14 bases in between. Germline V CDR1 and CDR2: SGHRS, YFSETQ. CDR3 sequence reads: CASSLGQGRWQETQYF. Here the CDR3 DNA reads TGCGCCAGCAGCTTGGGTCAGGGGAGGTGGCAAGAGACCCAGTACTTC. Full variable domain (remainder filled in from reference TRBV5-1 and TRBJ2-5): KAGVTQTPRYLIKTRGQQVTLSCSPISGHRSVSWYQQTPGQGLQFLFEYFSETQRNKGNFPGRFSGRQFSNSRSEMNVSTLELGDSALYLCASSLGQGRWQETQYFGPGTRLLVL.

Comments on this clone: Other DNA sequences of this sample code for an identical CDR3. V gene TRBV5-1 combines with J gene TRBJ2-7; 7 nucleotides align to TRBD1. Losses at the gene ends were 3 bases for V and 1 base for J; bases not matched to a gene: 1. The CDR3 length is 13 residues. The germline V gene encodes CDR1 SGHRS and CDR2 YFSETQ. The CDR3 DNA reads TGCGCCAGCAGCTCAGGGGGATCCTACGAGCAGTACTTC. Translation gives CASSSGGSYEQYF.

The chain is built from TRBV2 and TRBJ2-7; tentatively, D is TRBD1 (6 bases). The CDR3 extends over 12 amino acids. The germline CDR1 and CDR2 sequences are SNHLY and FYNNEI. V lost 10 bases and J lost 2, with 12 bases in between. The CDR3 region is CATTGQTYEQYF. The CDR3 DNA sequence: TGTGCCACCACGGGACAAACCTACGAGCAGTACTTC.

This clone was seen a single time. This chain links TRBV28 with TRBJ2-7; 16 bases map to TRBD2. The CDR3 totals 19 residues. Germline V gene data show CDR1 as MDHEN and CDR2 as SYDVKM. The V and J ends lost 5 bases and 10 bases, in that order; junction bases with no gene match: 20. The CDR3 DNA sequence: TGTGCCAGCAGTCTCTCCGGGAAGGTGGGACTAGCGGGAGGGCCAGATCAGTACTTC. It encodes CASSLSGKVGLAGGPDQYF.

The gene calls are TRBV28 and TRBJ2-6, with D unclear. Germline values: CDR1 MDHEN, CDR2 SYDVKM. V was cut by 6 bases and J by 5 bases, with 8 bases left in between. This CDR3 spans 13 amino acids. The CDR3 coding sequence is TGTGCCAGCAGCGAAAGGTGGGCCAACGTCCTGACTTTC. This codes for CASSERWANVLTF.

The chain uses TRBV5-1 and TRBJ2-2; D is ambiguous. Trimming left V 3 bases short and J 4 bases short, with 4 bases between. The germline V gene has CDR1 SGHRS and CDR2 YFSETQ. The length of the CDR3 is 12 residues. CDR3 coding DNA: TGCGCCAGCAGCTATCTCACCGGGGAGCTGTTTTTT. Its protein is CASSYLTGELFF.

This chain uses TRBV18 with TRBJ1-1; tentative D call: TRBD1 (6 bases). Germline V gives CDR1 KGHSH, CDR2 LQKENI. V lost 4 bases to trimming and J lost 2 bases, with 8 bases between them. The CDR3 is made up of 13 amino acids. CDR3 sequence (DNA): TGTGCCAGCTCACAACAGGGTAACACTGAAGCTTTCTTT. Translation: CASSQQGNTEAFF.

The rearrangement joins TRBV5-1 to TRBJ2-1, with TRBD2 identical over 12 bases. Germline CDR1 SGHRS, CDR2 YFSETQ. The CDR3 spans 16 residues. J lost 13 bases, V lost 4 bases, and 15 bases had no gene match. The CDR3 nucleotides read TGCGCCAGCAGCCTCCCGACTAGCGGGAGTTTCGATGCCCAGTTCTTC. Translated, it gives CASSLPTSGSFDAQFF.

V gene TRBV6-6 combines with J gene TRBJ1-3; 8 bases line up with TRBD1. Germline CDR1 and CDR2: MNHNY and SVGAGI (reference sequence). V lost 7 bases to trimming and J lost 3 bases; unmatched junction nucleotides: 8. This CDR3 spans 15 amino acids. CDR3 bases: TGTGCCAGCAAGATGGCAGGGGGCTATGGAAACACCATATATTTT. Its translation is CASKMAGGYGNTIYF.

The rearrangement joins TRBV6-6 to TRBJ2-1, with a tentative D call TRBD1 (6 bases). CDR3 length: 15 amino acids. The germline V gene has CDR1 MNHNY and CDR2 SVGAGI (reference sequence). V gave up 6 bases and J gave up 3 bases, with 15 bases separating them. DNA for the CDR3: TGTGCCAGCAGGCCGACAGGCTCCATCTACAATGAGCAGTTCTTC. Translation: CASRPTGSIYNEQFF.

Here the CDR3 DNA reads TGTGCCAGCAGTGACGTTTTGGCAGGGTACCACGAGCAGTACTTC. Protein sequence: CASSDVLAGYHEQYF. The genes are TRBV2 and TRBJ2-7; D possibly corresponds to TRBD1 (5 bases). The CDR3 runs 15 residues. CDR1 SNHLY and CDR2 FYNNEI come from the germline V gene. Trimming removed 3 bases at V and 5 bases at J, with 17 bases between.

The CDR3 loop reads CASKPTGWYTEAFF. In DNA, the CDR3 is TGTGCCAGCAAACCGACAGGGTGGTACACTGAAGCTTTCTTT. V and J are TRBV28 and TRBJ1-1; TRBD1 aligns across 7 bases. In germline, CDR1 is MDHEN, CDR2 SYDVKM. The CDR3 has 14 amino acids. Losses at the gene ends were 7 bases for V and 3 bases for J; bases not matched to a gene: 8.

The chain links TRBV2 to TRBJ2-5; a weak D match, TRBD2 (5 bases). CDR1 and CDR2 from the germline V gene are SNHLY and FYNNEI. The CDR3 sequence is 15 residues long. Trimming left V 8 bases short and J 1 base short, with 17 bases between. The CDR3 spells CASSVFGRAQETQYF. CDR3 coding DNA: TGTGCCAGCTCAGTGTTCGGGCGGGCCCAAGAGACCCAGTACTTC. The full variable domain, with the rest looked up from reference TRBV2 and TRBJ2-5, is EPEVTQTPSHQVTQMGQEVILRCVPISNHLYFYWYRQILGQKVEFLVSFYNNEISEKSEIFDDQFSVERPDGSNFTLKIRSTKLEDSAMYFCASSVFGRAQETQYFGPGTRLLVL.

Written as DNA, the CDR3 is TGTGCCAGCAGCCCTACAGGGGGGAACACTGAAGCTTTCTTT. This codes for CASSPTGGNTEAFF. The J gene is TRBJ1-1, the V gene TRBV5-4, with 8 bases matching TRBD1. From germline, CDR1 is SGHNT and CDR2 YYREEE (reference sequence). CDR3 size: 14 residues. With 4 bases clipped from V and 1 base from J, the junction kept 3 bases outside the gene matches.

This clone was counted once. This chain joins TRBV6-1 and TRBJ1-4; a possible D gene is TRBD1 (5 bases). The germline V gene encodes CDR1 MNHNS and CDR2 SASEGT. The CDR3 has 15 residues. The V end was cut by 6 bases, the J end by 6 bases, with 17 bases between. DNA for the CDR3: TGTGCCAGCAGCCGCCTTGGAGGAGGGGATGAAAAACTGTTTTTT. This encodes CASSRLGGGDEKLFF.

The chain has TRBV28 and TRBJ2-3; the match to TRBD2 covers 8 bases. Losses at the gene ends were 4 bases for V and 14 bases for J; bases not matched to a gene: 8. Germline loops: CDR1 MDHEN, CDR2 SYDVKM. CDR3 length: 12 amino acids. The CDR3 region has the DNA TGTGCCAGCAGTTCTCCTAGCGGGCATTGGTATTTT. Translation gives CASSSPSGHWYF.

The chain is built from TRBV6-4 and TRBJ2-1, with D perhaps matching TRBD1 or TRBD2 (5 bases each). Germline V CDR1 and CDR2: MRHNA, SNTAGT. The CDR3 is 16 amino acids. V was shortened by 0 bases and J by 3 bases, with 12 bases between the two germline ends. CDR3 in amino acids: CASSDSHGADYNEQFF. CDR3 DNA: TGTGCCAGCAGTGACTCGCACGGGGCAGACTACAATGAGCAGTTCTTC.

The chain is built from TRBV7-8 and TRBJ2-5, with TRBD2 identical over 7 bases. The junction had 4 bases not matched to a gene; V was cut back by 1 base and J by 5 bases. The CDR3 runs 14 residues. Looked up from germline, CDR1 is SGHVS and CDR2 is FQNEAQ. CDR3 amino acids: CASSLDAGAETQYF. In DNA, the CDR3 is TGTGCCAGCAGCTTAGATGCGGGAGCGGAGACCCAGTACTTC.